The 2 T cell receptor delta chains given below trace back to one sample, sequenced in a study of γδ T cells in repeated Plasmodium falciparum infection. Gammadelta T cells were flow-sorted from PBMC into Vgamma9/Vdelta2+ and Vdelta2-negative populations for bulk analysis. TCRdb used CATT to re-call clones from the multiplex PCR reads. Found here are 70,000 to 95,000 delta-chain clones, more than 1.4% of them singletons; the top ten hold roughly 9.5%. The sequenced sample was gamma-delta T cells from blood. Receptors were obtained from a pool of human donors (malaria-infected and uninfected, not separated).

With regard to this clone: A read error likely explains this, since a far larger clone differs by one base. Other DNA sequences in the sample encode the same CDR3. CDR3 DNA sequence: TGTGCTCTCGGGGAACTCCCCCGCACCGATAAACTCATCTTT. Protein sequence: CALGELPRTDKLIF. V is TRDV1 and J is TRDJ1; the D gene is possibly TRDD3 (5 bases). TCRdb does not report a J gene; here it was assigned by matching the DNA to germline references. This CDR3 is built from 14 residues. Germline loops: CDR1 TSWWSYY, CDR2 QGS.

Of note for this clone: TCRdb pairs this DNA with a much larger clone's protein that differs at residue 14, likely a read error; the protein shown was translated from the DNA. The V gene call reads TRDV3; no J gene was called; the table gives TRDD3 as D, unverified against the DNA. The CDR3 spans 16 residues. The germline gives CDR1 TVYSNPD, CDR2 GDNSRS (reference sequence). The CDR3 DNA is TGTGCCGTTTTTGGACTTCGGGGGGATACCCTTGATAAACACATCTTT. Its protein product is CAVFGLRGDTLDKHIF.